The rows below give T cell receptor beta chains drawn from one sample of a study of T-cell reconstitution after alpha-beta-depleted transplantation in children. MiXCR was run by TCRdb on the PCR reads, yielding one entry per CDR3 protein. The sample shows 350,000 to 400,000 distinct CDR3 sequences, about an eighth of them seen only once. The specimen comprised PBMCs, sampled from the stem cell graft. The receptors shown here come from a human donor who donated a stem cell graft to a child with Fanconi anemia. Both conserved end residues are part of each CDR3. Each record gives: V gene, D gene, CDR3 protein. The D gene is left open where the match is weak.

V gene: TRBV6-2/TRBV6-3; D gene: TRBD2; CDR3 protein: CASSYQAGGPRRNAYNEQFF
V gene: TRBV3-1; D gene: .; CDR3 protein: CASSQAAGNTEAFF
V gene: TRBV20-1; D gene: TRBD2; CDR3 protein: CSAQTSRQETQYF
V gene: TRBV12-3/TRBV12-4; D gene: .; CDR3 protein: CASSLSRLNEQFF
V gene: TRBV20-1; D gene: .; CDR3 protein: CSARAGLGRSNYGYTF
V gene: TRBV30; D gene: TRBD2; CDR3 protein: CAWSVRGGLGNEQFF
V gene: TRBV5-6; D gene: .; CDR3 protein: CASSLGDWNIQYF
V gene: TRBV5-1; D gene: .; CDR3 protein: CASKPLPGGTDTQYF
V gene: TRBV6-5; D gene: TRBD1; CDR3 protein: CASSYRGLTGELFF
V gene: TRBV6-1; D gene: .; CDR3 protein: CASSRWDKIETQYF
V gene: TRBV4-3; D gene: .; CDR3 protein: CASSQDAGDIDNEQFF
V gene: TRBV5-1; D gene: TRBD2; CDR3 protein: CASSQTGTSGVGTDTQYF
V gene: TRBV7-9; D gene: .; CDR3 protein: CASSVMSDNSPLHF
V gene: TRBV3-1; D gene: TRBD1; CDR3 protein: CASSHSLTGVGEAFF